The 10 T cell receptor beta chains presented below share a single source sample, sequenced in a study of cytomegalovirus exposure and HLA in healthy donors (dated 2017 in TCRdb). Libraries were prepared through the immunoSEQ multiplex PCR assay. The multiplex PCR relied on a mix of 60 forward primers for TCR Vbeta segments and 13 reverse primers for TCR Jbeta segments. The table comes from immuneACCESS by way of TCRdb, which keeps in-frame sequences with V and J called. Part of the clones is missing from these tables; in studies checked, under half for an unresolved V gene and the rest for unknown reasons. The sample profile shows some 110,000 clones; roughly a tenth of them were found once. Under 6.5% of the sample lies in the top ten. The sample consisted of PBMCs. The receptors stem from a man aged 40-49 years in good health and CMV-seropositive.

Notes on this clone: The same CDR3 arises from other DNA sequences in this sample as well. The V gene is TRBV5-1, the J gene TRBJ2-1, with 11 bases fitting TRBD1. This CDR3 contains 19 residues. Germline-derived CDR1 and CDR2 are SGHRS and YFSETQ. V shed 0 bases and J 0 bases; nucleotides not matched to a gene: 8. The CDR3 DNA is TGCGCCAGCAGCTTGGGGACAGGGGGCTCCCTGAGCTCCTACAATGAGCAGTTCTTC. This sequence encodes CASSLGTGGSLSSYNEQFF.

The rearrangement uses TRBV7-2 and TRBJ2-5, with D possibly matching TRBD2 (5 bases). CDR1 is SGHTA, CDR2 FQGNSA, per germline. The CDR3 spans 11 residues. The ends were cut back, 4 bases at V and 5 bases at J, with 5 bases in the middle. The CDR3 sequence is CASSSGETQYF. The CDR3 coding sequence is TGTGCCAGCAGCTCGGGGGAGACCCAGTACTTC.

This clone was counted a few times. The J gene is TRBJ2-1, the V gene TRBV10-1; D might be TRBD2 (6 bases). V was clipped by 4 bases and J by 12 bases, with 13 bases between them. Looked up from germline, CDR1 is WNHNN and CDR2 is SYGVQD (reference sequence). This CDR3 comprises 12 residues. The CDR3 nucleotides are TGCGCCAGCAGTGCTACGGGGGATTCGCAGTTCTTC. Translation gives CASSATGDSQFF.

This sequence joins TRBV30 and TRBJ2-3, with D possibly TRBD1 on 6 matching bases. V was shortened by 5 bases and J by 1 base, with 7 bases between the two germline ends. The CDR3 totals 12 residues. The germline CDR1 and CDR2 sequences are GTSNPN and SVGIG (reference sequence). The CDR3 coding sequence is TGTGCCTGGGGACAGCGCACAGATACGCAGTATTTT. It yields the protein CAWGQRTDTQYF.

This clone was observed a handful of times. The sample carries other DNA sequences with the same CDR3. The chain couples TRBV6-5 to TRBJ1-5, with 8 bases that match TRBD1. V was pared by 6 bases and J by 7 bases, with 8 bases of the junction left unmatched. This CDR3 spans 14 amino acids. Germline CDR1 is MNHEY and CDR2 is SVGAGI. The CDR3 region is CASSQGTGGQPQHF. DNA for the CDR3: TGTGCCAGCAGCCAAGGGACAGGAGGACAGCCCCAGCATTTT.

The CDR3 DNA reads as TGTGCCAGCAGGACGGGACAGGGTCATCAGCCCCAGCATTTT. Amino acids: CASRTGQGHQPQHF. The chain combines TRBV6-6 with TRBJ1-5; 9 bases fit TRBD1. Germline-derived CDR1 and CDR2 are MNHNY and SVGAGI (reference sequence). There are 14 residues in the CDR3. V lost 6 bases and J lost 5; bases outside the gene matches: 5.

The sample holds a few counts of this clone. The chain is built from TRBV5-1 and TRBJ2-1; 11 bases map to TRBD2. This CDR3 comprises 15 residues. The trim removed 1 base at V and 8 bases at J, leaving 5 bases unmatched. Germline V gene sequence: CDR1 SGHRS, CDR2 YFSETQ. In DNA, the CDR3 is TGCGCCAGCAGCTTGTCTAGCGGGAGGAGGGATGAGCAGTTCTTC. Its protein product is CASSLSSGRRDEQFF.

There are a few counts of this clone. This rearrangement joins TRBV7-2 to TRBJ2-1, with TRBD1 identical over 8 bases. This CDR3 has 13 residues. Germline trimming cut 5 bases from V and 8 bases from J; bases unmatched to any gene: 5. Per the germline V gene, CDR1 is SGHTA and CDR2 is FQGNSA. CDR3 in DNA: TGTGCCAGCAGCCCCAGGGGGCTCGATGAGCAGTTCTTC. It codes for CASSPRGLDEQFF.

This sequence joins TRBV11-2 and TRBJ2-3, with D perhaps TRBD1 (5 bases). V lost 1 base to trimming and J lost 0 bases, with 5 bases between them. CDR1 is SGHAT and CDR2 is FQNNGV in the germline V gene. This CDR3 is 14 amino acids long. The CDR3 bases are TGTGCCAGCAGCTTAGCAGGGAGCACAGATACGCAGTATTTT. This translates into CASSLAGSTDTQYF.

The chain employs TRBV27 and TRBJ2-6; D perhaps matches TRBD1 (6 bases). The V end was cut by 5 bases, the J end by 3 bases, with 8 bases between. Germline V gene lookup returns CDR1 MNHEY and CDR2 SMNVEV (reference sequence). The CDR3 contains 14 residues. This chain's CDR3 is CASSGRGGANVLTF. The CDR3 DNA sequence: TGTGCCAGCAGTGGCAGGGGTGGGGCCAACGTCCTGACTTTC.